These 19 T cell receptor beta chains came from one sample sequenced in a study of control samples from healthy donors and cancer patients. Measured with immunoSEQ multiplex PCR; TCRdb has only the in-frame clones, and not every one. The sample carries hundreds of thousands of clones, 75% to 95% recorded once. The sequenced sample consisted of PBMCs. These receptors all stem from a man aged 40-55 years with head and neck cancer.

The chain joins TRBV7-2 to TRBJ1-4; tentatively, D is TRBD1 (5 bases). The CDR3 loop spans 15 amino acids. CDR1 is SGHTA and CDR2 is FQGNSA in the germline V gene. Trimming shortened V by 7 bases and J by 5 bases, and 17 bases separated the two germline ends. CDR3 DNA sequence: TGTGCCAGCACACCGGGGGATCGGAGGAATGAAAAACTGTTTTTT. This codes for CASTPGDRRNEKLFF.

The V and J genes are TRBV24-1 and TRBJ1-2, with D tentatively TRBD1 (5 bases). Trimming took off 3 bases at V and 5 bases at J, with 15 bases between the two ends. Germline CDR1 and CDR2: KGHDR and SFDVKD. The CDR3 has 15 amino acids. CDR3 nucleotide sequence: TGTGCCACCAGTGATGTTCAGGGAGGGAGGTATGGCTACACCTTC. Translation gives CATSDVQGGRYGYTF.

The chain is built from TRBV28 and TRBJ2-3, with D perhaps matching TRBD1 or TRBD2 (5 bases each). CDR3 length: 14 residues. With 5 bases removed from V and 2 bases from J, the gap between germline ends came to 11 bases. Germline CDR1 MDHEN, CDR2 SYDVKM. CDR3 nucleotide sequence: TGTGCCAGCAGTCGACGGGACCCCACAGATACGCAGTATTTT. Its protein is CASSRRDPTDTQYF.

The CDR3 spells CASSPGTGMNTEAFF. In DNA form, the CDR3 reads TGCGCCAGCAGTCCCGGGACAGGGATGAACACTGAAGCTTTCTTT. This chain links TRBV5-1 with TRBJ1-1; 9 positions agree with TRBD1. J lost 0 bases, V lost 5 bases, and 5 bases had no gene match. Germline CDR1 reads SGHRS; CDR2 reads YFSETQ. The CDR3 consists of 15 residues.

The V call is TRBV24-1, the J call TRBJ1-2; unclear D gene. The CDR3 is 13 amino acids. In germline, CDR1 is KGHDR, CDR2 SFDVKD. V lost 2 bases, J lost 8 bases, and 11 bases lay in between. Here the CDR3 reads CATSDWGRGGYTF. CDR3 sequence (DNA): TGTGCCACCAGTGATTGGGGTCGAGGCGGCTACACCTTC.

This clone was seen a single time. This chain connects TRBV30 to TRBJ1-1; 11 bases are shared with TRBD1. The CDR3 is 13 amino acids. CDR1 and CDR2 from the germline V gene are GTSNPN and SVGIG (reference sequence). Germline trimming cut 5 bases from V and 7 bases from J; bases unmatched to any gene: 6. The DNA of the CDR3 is TGTGCCTGGGCCCGGGGACAGGGGGGTGAAGCTTTCTTT. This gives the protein CAWARGQGGEAFF.

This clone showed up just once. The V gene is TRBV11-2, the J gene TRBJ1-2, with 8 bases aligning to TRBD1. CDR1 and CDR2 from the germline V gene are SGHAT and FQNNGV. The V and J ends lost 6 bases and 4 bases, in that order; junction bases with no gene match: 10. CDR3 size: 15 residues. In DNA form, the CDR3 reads TGTGCCAGCAGGTCGGACAGGGCAACCACCTATGGCTACACCTTC. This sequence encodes CASRSDRATTYGYTF.

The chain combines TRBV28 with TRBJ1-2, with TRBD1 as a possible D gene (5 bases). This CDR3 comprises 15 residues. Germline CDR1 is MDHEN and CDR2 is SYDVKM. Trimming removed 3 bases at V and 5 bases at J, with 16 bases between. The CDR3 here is CASSFPGGGKYGYTF. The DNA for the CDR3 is TGTGCCAGCAGTTTCCCCGGGGGAGGGAAGTATGGCTACACCTTC.

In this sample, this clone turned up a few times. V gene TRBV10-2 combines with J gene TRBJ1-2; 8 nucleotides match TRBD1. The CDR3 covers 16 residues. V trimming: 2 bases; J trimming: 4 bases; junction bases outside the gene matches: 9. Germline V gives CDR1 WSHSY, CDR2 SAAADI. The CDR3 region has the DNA TGCGCCAGCAGTGAGATTAGAACAGGGGGTATCTATGGCTACACCTTC. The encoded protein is CASSEIRTGGIYGYTF.

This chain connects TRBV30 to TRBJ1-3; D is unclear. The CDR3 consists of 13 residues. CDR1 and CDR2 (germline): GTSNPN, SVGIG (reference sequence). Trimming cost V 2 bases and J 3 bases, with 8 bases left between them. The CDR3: CAWSPDRGNTIYF. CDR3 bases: TGTGCCTGGAGTCCAGATCGTGGAAACACCATATATTTT. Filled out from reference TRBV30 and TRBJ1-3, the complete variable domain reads SQTIHQWPATLVQPVGSPLSLECTVEGTSNPNLYWYRQAAGRGLQLLFYSVGIGQISSEVPQNLSASRPQDRQFILSSKKLLLSDSGFYLCAWSPDRGNTIYFGEGSWLTVV.

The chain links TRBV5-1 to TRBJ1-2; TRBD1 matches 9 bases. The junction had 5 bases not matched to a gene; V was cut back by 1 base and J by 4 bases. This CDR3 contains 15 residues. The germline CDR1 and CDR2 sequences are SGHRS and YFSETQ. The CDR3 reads CASSLRQGGPYGYTF. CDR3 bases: TGCGCCAGCAGCTTGAGACAGGGGGGCCCCTATGGCTACACCTTC.

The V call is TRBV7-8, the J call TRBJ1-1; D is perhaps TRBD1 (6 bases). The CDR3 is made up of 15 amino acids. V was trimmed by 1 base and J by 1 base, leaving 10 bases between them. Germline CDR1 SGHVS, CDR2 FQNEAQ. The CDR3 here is CASSLGRGGNTEAFF. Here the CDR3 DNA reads TGTGCCAGCAGCTTAGGTAGGGGGGGGAACACTGAAGCTTTCTTT.

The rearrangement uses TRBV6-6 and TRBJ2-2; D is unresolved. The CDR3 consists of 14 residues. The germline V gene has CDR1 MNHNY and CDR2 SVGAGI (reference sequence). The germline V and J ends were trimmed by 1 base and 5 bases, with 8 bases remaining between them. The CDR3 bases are TGTGCCAGCAGTTACTTAGAACAGACCGGGGAGCTGTTTTTT. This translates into CASSYLEQTGELFF.

The CDR3 here is CAWRTWGARDEQFF. Written as DNA, the CDR3 is TGTGCCTGGAGGACTTGGGGGGCGCGGGATGAGCAGTTCTTC. The chain carries TRBV30 and TRBJ2-1, with D perhaps given as TRBD1 or TRBD2 (6 bases each). The CDR3 consists of 14 residues. Trimming left V 3 bases short and J 8 bases short, with 17 bases between. Germline values: CDR1 GTSNPN, CDR2 SVGIG (reference sequence).

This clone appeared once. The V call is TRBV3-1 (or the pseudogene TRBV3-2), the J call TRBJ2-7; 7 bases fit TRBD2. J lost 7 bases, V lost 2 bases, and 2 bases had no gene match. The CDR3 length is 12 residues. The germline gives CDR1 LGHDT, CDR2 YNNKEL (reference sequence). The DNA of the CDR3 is TGTGCCAGCAGCCAAAGCGGGGAAGAGCAGTACTTC. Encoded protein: CASSQSGEEQYF.

CDR3 in DNA: TGTGCCAGTAGTAAAACAAATAGCAATCAGCCCCAGCATTTT. Translation: CASSKTNSNQPQHF. The chain combines TRBV19 with TRBJ1-5; D not resolved. V was trimmed by 4 bases and J by 0 bases, leaving 7 bases between them. Looked up from germline, CDR1 is LNHDA and CDR2 is SQIVND (reference sequence). The CDR3 extends over 14 amino acids. The full variable domain, its missing parts supplied by reference TRBV19 and TRBJ1-5, is DGGITQSPKYLFRKEGQNVTLSCEQNLNHDAMYWYRQDPGQGLRLIYYSQIVNDFQKGDIAEGYSVSREKKESFPLTVTSAQKNPTAFYLCASSKTNSNQPQHFGDGTRLSIL.

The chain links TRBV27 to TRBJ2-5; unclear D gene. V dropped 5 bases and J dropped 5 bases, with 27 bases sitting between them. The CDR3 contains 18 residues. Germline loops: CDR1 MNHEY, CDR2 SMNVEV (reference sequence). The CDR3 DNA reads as TGTGCCAGCAGTCTCCGGACGGTAACCAAATTCCCAGCGGAGACCCAGTACTTC. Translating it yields CASSLRTVTKFPAETQYF.

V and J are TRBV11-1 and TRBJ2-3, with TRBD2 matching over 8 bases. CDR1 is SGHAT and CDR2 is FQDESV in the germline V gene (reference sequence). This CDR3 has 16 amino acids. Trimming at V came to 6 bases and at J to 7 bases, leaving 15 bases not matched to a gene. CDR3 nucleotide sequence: TGTGCCAGCAGTCCCCGGGGGGGGGCCACCCCCAATACGCAGTATTTT. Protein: CASSPRGGATPNTQYF.

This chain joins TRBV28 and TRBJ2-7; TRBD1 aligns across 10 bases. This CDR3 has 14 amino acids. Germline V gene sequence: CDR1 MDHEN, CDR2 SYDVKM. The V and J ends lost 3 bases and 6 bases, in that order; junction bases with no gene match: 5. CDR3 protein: CASSFGQGGREQYF. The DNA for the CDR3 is TGTGCCAGCAGTTTTGGACAGGGGGGACGCGAGCAGTACTTC.